The rows below give T cell receptor beta chains drawn from one sample of a study of immune evolution from preneoplasia to lung adenocarcinoma. Assay used: immunoSEQ multiplex PCR; TCRdb lists only in-frame clones, some missing. This sample carries a few thousand clones, approximately 86% of them seen once, and the ten largest clones take approximately 7%. Sequencing input: FFPE minimally invasive lung adenocarcinoma tissue. All receptors derive from a donor aged 70 or older with lung adenocarcinoma. Both conserved end residues are part of each CDR3. A D gene is named only where the DNA matches it firmly. Part of the rows lack a size; the others show once, few, many or a class for expanded clones.

-	TRBV30	-	TRBJ1-5	TGTGCCTGGAGTGCGGGAGTAGATCAGCCCCAGCATTTT	CAWSAGVDQPQHF
-	TRBV10-2	-	TRBJ1-5	TGCGCCAGCAGTGAGGTCGACAGGAATCAGCCCCAGCATTTT	CASSEVDRNQPQHF
once	TRBV28	-	TRBJ1-2	TGTGCCAGCAGTCCAGGTTCCCGTGGCTACACCTTC	CASSPGSRGYTF
once	TRBV29-1	-	TRBJ2-2	TGCAGCGTTCAAGGGGTCCAGAACACCGGGGAGCTGTTTTTT	CSVQGVQNTGELFF
-	TRBV29-1	-	TRBJ2-7	TGCAGCGTTGAAGGGGGATCACACTACGAGCAGTACTTC	CSVEGGSHYEQYF
once	TRBV5-1	-	TRBJ1-1	TGCGCCAGCAGCCGAGTGAGACAATCTCACACTGAAGCTTTCTTT	CASSRVRQSHTEAFF
-	TRBV15	-	TRBJ1-5	TGTGCCACCATGAGAATTAAGGGTCAGCCCCAGCATTTT	CATMRIKGQPQHF
-	TRBV7-2	TRBD1	TRBJ1-2	TGTGCCAGCAGCCCGACTCCAGGGACAGGGAACTATGGCTACACCTTC	CASSPTPGTGNYGYTF
-	TRBV2	-	TRBJ2-7	TGTGCCAGCAATAGCGGACCTACCTACGAGCAGTACTTC	CASNSGPTYEQYF
-	TRBV10-3	TRBD1	TRBJ2-7	TGTGCCATCTCAGGACAGGGGTCGAGCGAGCAGTACTTC	CAISGQGSSEQYF
-	TRBV28	TRBD1	TRBJ2-7	TGTGCCAGCAGTCTCTTGGGACAGGATTCGAGATACGAGCAGTACTTC	CASSLLGQDSRYEQYF
-	TRBV7-9	-	TRBJ2-1	TGTGCCAGCAGCTTCGGCTACAATGAGCAGTTCTTC	CASSFGYNEQFF
once	TRBV4-1	-	TRBJ2-7	TGCGCCAGCAGCCAAGGACGCGGATCCGAGCAGTACTTC	CASSQGRGSEQYF
-	TRBV2	-	TRBJ1-1	TGTGCCAGCAGCCGGGGCACTTTTGAAGCTTTCTTT	CASSRGTFEAFF
-	TRBV7-2	-	TRBJ2-7	TGTGCCAGCAGCCCGAATACTATAACCTACGAGCAGTACTTC	CASSPNTITYEQYF
-	TRBV11-2	TRBD2	TRBJ2-1	TGTGCCAGCAGCTTAGCGGCGGGGACTAGCGGGCCTCAGTTCTTC	CASSLAAGTSGPQFF
few	TRBV27	-	TRBJ2-7	TGTGCCAGCAGTTTGGTTAGGGAAGGCGAGCAGTACTTC	CASSLVREGEQYF
-	TRBV7-3	-	TRBJ2-1	TGTGCCAGCAGCCCCTCCGTGGGGGGCGGTTTGTTCTTC	CASSPSVGGGLFF
-	TRBV19	-	TRBJ1-5	TGTGCCAGTAGGACAGTTGGGGCCAATCAGCCCCAGCATTTT	CASRTVGANQPQHF
-	TRBV6-5	-	TRBJ2-2	TGTGCCATCATGGACAGGAACACCGGGGAGCTGTTTTTT	CAIMDRNTGELFF
-	TRBV18	TRBD2	TRBJ2-1	TGTGCCAGCTCACCAGGCGCGGGAGCGTACAATGAGCAGTTCTTC	CASSPGAGAYNEQFF
-	TRBV7-2	-	TRBJ1-1	TGTGCCAGCAGCTTAGAGGGGAACACTGAAGCTTTCTTT	CASSLEGNTEAFF
-	TRBV6-5	-	TRBJ1-5	TGTGCCAGCAGTCCCGAAAGTCAAGGAACCCAGCATTTT	CASSPESQGTQHF
-	TRBV6-1	TRBD2	TRBJ2-2	TGTGCCAGCAGTAAACTAGCGGGAGACACCGGGGAGCTGTTTTTT	CASSKLAGDTGELFF
-	TRBV16	-	TRBJ2-6	TGTGCCAGCAGCCAGGGGGATGGGGCCAACGTCCTGACTTTC	CASSQGDGANVLTF
-	TRBV6-5	-	TRBJ1-1	TGTGCCAGCAGCCACGGGGCTGGCACTGAAGCTTTCTTT	CASSHGAGTEAFF
-	TRBV15	TRBD2	TRBJ2-3	TGTGCCACCAGCAGAGCCAGCGGGAGTAGAGATACGCAGTATTTT	CATSRASGSRDTQYF
-	TRBV5-8	-	TRBJ2-1	TGTGCCAGCAGCTTGACGGGGTTGGGTGAGCAGTTCTTC	CASSLTGLGEQFF
-	TRBV5-6	-	TRBJ1-1	TGTGCCAGCAGCTTGTTGGTCCCTGAAGCTTTCTTT	CASSLLVPEAFF
-	TRBV6-7	-	TRBJ1-2	TGTGCCAGCACCCTACCTATGACAGGCCAAGGGCATGGCTACACCTTC	CASTLPMTGQGHGYTF
-	TRBV27	TRBD2	TRBJ2-1	TGTGCCAGCAGTTCCCTAGCGGGACGAAGCAATGAGCAGTTCTTC	CASSSLAGRSNEQFF
-	TRBV7-3	-	TRBJ2-5	TGTGCCAGCAGCTATGGGGGGAGCCAAGAGACCCAGTACTTC	CASSYGGSQETQYF
-	TRBV6-6	TRBD1	TRBJ2-7	TGTGCCAGCAGCGCTTTGGACAGGGTGGGTGAGCAGTACTTC	CASSALDRVGEQYF
-	TRBV30	-	TRBJ1-1	TGTGCCTGGAGTGTACAGGGAAACACTGAAGCTTTCTTT	CAWSVQGNTEAFF
-	TRBV25-1	-	TRBJ1-1	TGTGCCAGCGTCGGGATATCTGAAGCTTTCTTT	CASVGISEAFF
-	TRBV6-1	-	TRBJ1-2	TGTGCCAGCAAGGGGGGGCGGGAGAGCTACACCTTC	CASKGGRESYTF
large	TRBV5-1	TRBD2	TRBJ2-7	TGCGCCAGCAGCTTGAGTACTAGCGGGTACGAGCAGTACTTC	CASSLSTSGYEQYF
-	TRBV7-3	-	TRBJ2-2	TGTGCCAGCAGCTTGGGGACGTCCGGGGAGCTGTTTTTT	CASSLGTSGELFF
few	TRBV10-3	TRBD1	TRBJ2-2	TGTGCCACCGGACAGGGTAACACCGGGGAGCTGTTTTTT	CATGQGNTGELFF
once	TRBV2	-	TRBJ1-3	TGTGCCAGCAGTGAAGTTTCTAGAAACACCATATATTTT	CASSEVSRNTIYF